The rows below give T cell receptor beta chains drawn from one sample of a study of shared clonotypes between healthy human individuals. The data were produced by immunoSEQ multiplex PCR, yet TCRdb's version contains in-frame clones alone and is incomplete. The sample carries more than 450,000 clones, 79% recorded once. The sequencing sample was made of PBMCs. The receptors come from a woman aged 40 to 50 in good health. Some clones in this sample may be carry-over from other donors' samples. The CDR3 runs from the conserved cysteine through the conserved F or W. D genes are given only for firm matches. For some rows the clone size is stated as once, few or many, or as a class when expanded; others skip it.

>TRBJ2-1|TRBV27|TRBD2|.
CATKAGGRRYNEQFF
TGTGCCACAAAAGCGGGCGGGAGGAGGTACAATGAGCAGTTCTTC
>TRBJ2-3|TRBV2|.|.
CASGRLTGRTDTQYF
TGTGCCAGCGGGCGTTTGACAGGGAGGACAGATACGCAGTATTTT
>TRBJ1-1|TRBV5-1|TRBD1|.
CASSTGDPGQRNTEAFF
TGCGCCAGCAGCACAGGGGATCCGGGCCAGCGGAACACTGAAGCTTTCTTT
>TRBJ2-5|TRBV7-9|TRBD1|.
CAADTGVQETQYF
TGTGCAGCGGACACAGGGGTACAAGAGACCCAGTACTTC
>TRBJ2-1|TRBV27|TRBD2|.
CASSLSFVGLAGSSSYNEQFF
TGTGCCAGCAGTTTATCGTTCGTTGGACTAGCGGGGTCGAGCTCCTACAATGAGCAGTTCTTC
>TRBJ2-7|TRBV28|.|.
CASSRADGGEQYF
TGTGCCAGCAGCCGAGCCGACGGGGGCGAGCAGTACTTC
>TRBJ1-5|TRBV11-2|TRBD1|.
CASETGGGSNQPQHF
TGTGCCAGCGAGACAGGGGGCGGAAGCAATCAGCCCCAGCATTTT
>TRBJ2-2|TRBV7-9|.|.
CASSLISRSSVPNTGELFF
TGTGCCAGCAGCTTAATTTCCCGGAGTAGCGTCCCGAACACCGGGGAGCTGTTTTTT
>TRBJ2-7|TRBV4-3|TRBD1|.
CASSQDPPGGQGEEQYF
TGCGCCAGCAGCCAAGATCCCCCCGGGGGACAGGGTGAAGAGCAGTACTTC
>TRBJ1-5|TRBV5-1|.|.
CASSLGTSNQPQHF
TGCGCCAGCAGCCTGGGAACTAGCAATCAGCCCCAGCATTTT
>TRBJ2-4|TRBV5-1|TRBD2|.
CASSLGSGSRDIQYF
TGCGCCAGCAGCTTAGGTAGCGGGAGCAGGGACATTCAGTACTTC
>TRBJ2-3|TRBV7-2|.|.
CASSLPTRSPDTQYF
TGTGCCAGCAGCTTGCCTACCCGGAGTCCAGATACGCAGTATTTT
>TRBJ2-3|TRBV7-2|TRBD2|.
CASSFQGGYSGYTTQYF
TGTGCCAGCAGCTTCCAGGGCGGTTATAGCGGGTATACCACGCAGTATTTT
>TRBJ1-5|TRBV6-1|.|.
CASSENKGVDQPQHF
TGTGCCAGCAGTGAAAATAAGGGAGTCGATCAGCCCCAGCATTTT
>TRBJ1-4|TRBV7-9|.|few
CASLGGDATNEKLFF
TGTGCCAGCTTAGGTGGGGATGCAACTAATGAAAAACTGTTTTTT
>TRBJ1-5|TRBV28|.|once
CASSPRRDQPQHF
TGTGCCAGCAGCCCCCGTAGGGATCAGCCCCAGCATTTT
>TRBJ2-3|TRBV6-5|TRBD1|.
CASSYSGQGDAQYF
TGTGCCAGCAGTTACTCGGGACAGGGAGACGCGCAGTATTTT
>TRBJ2-1|TRBV27|TRBD2|.
CASSLLAGDYNEQFF
TGTGCCAGCAGTTTACTAGCGGGAGATTACAATGAGCAGTTCTTC
>TRBJ2-1|TRBV28|TRBD2|.
CASSSGLAGGGEQFF
TGTGCCAGCAGTTCGGGACTAGCGGGAGGCGGTGAGCAGTTCTTC
>TRBJ2-7|TRBV30|TRBD2|.
CAWTGALAGRYEQYF
TGTGCCTGGACGGGGGCACTAGCGGGACGGTACGAGCAGTACTTC
>TRBJ2-5|TRBV7-3|TRBD2|many
CASSTGTSGSETQYF
TGTGCCAGCAGCACAGGGACTAGCGGATCAGAGACCCAGTACTTC
>TRBJ1-5|TRBV6-6|TRBD1|.
CASSYRQGDQPQHF
TGTGCCAGCAGTTACCGACAGGGAGATCAGCCCCAGCATTTT
>TRBJ1-2|TRBV19|TRBD1|.
CASSNGDRAPNYGYTF
TGTGCCAGTAGTAATGGGGACAGGGCCCCCAACTATGGCTACACCTTC
>TRBJ1-4|TRBV28|.|.
CASSLGGRKNEKLFF
TGTGCCAGCAGTTTAGGGGGGCGTAAAAATGAAAAACTGTTTTTT
>TRBJ2-7|TRBV6-5|TRBD2|once
CASSQTSGSPYEQYF
TGTGCCAGCAGTCAAACTAGCGGGAGCCCCTACGAGCAGTACTTC
>TRBJ2-7|TRBV10-3|TRBD2|few
CAISEPGGVGYEQYF
TGTGCCATCAGTGAACCGGGGGGGGTAGGCTACGAGCAGTACTTC
>TRBJ2-3|TRBV2|.|.
CASRGLASDTQYF
TGTGCCAGCAGGGGATTAGCGTCAGATACGCAGTATTTT